These 27 T cell receptor beta chains came from one sample sequenced in a study of T cell changes during pregnancy in multiple sclerosis. TCRdb's table, derived via immunoSEQ multiplex PCR, lists solely in-frame clones and lacks some. Here the sample spans over 45,000 clones, about 94% being singletons. The sample here was peripheral blood, taken in the third trimester of pregnancy. All receptors come from a female donor in good health, enrolled as a control in a pregnancy study.

The chain carries TRBV7-2 and TRBJ2-2, with TRBD2 matching over 8 bases. Germline assignment: CDR1 SGHTA and CDR2 FQGNSA. V was pared by 5 bases and J by 6 bases, with 8 bases of the junction left unmatched. There are 15 residues in the CDR3. DNA for the CDR3: TGTGCCAGCAGCCCAGCGGGACTAGGGGCCGGGGAGCTGTTTTTT. It translates to CASSPAGLGAGELFF.

The chain has TRBV2 and TRBJ2-7, with D uncertain. V lost 11 bases and J lost 3, with 14 bases in between. Per germline, CDR1 SNHLY and CDR2 FYNNEI. The CDR3 is 12 amino acids. CDR3 protein: CAAALDDYEQYF. The CDR3 nucleotides read TGTGCCGCGGCCCTCGACGACTACGAGCAGTACTTC.

This chain joins TRBV5-1 and TRBJ2-3; 9 bases are shared with TRBD1. The CDR3 is made up of 16 amino acids. Germline CDR1 SGHRS, CDR2 YFSETQ. Unmatched junction bases numbered 13, after V lost 5 bases and J lost 6 bases. In nucleotides, the CDR3 is TGCGCCAGCAGTCCAACAGGGGGCCCACCAGGGGATACGCAGTATTTT. Translated: CASSPTGGPPGDTQYF.

CDR3 loop: CASSLVDRVGETQYF. The CDR3 nucleotides are TGTGCCAGCAGCTTAGTGGACAGGGTGGGGGAGACCCAGTACTTC. This chain uses TRBV7-2 with TRBJ2-5; 8 bases are a match to TRBD1. Germline CDR1 SGHTA, CDR2 FQGNSA. V gave up 1 base and J gave up 5 bases; unmatched junction bases: 6. The CDR3 length is 15 residues.

This rearrangement joins TRBV5-1 to TRBJ2-5; D perhaps matches TRBD2 (6 bases). CDR3 length: 15 residues. Germline assignment: CDR1 SGHRS and CDR2 YFSETQ. V was pared by 0 bases and J by 6 bases, with 15 bases between. The CDR3 region is CASSLAEEGIKTQYF. The CDR3 DNA sequence: TGCGCCAGCAGCTTGGCAGAGGAGGGAATCAAGACCCAGTACTTC. The whole variable domain, filled in from reference TRBV5-1 and TRBJ2-5, reads KAGVTQTPRYLIKTRGQQVTLSCSPISGHRSVSWYQQTPGQGLQFLFEYFSETQRNKGNFPGRFSGRQFSNSRSEMNVSTLELGDSALYLCASSLAEEGIKTQYFGPGTRLLVL.

V gene TRBV2 combines with J gene TRBJ2-7; 10 bases are a match to TRBD1. The CDR3 has 15 residues. V lost 5 bases to trimming and J lost 5 bases; unmatched junction nucleotides: 9. In germline, CDR1 is SNHLY, CDR2 FYNNEI. The CDR3 DNA reads as TGTGCCAGCAGTTGGCGGACAGGGGGTATGGACGAGCAGTACTTC. Residues: CASSWRTGGMDEQYF. The full variable domain, in which reference TRBV2 and TRBJ2-7 provide the parts outside the CDR3, is EPEVTQTPSHQVTQMGQEVILRCVPISNHLYFYWYRQILGQKVEFLVSFYNNEISEKSEIFDDQFSVERPDGSNFTLKIRSTKLEDSAMYFCASSWRTGGMDEQYFGPGTRLTVT.

This chain links TRBV5-1 with TRBJ1-1; 9 nucleotides line up with TRBD1. J was trimmed by 6 bases and V by 3 bases; bases with no gene match: 21. CDR1 is SGHRS, CDR2 YFSETQ, per germline. The CDR3 contains 19 residues. Written as DNA, the CDR3 is TGCGCCAGCAGCTCACCTCTTAGGACAGGGGCTCAACAGAGGGCTGAAGCTTTCTTT. Its protein is CASSSPLRTGAQQRAEAFF.

The V and J genes are TRBV28 and TRBJ2-1; D unresolved. The CDR3 is 15 residues long. V was shortened by 4 bases and J by 5 bases, with 15 bases between the two germline ends. Germline CDR1 and CDR2: MDHEN and SYDVKM. CDR3 DNA: TGTGCCAGCAGTTACCTAGGTTTTTCCCACAATGAGCAGTTCTTC. This encodes CASSYLGFSHNEQFF.

This clone was seen once. As the CDR3 is not closed by the conserved phenylalanine or tryptophan, this likely results from a read error. The V gene is TRBV28, the J gene TRBJ1-2, with a weak D call TRBD1 (6 bases). The CDR3 runs to 13 residues. V was trimmed by 5 bases and J by 2 bases, leaving 9 bases between them. Germline V gene sequence: CDR1 MDHEN, CDR2 SYDVKM. The CDR3 sequence: CASSQGQNYGYTL. CDR3 in DNA: TGTGCCAGCAGTCAAGGACAGAACTATGGCTACACCCTC.

The chain recombines TRBV5-6 with TRBJ2-3; D ambiguous. Deletions cut 5 bases from V and 1 base from J, with 11 bases between. From germline, CDR1 is SGHDT and CDR2 YYEEEE. CDR3 length equals 14 residues. The DNA of the CDR3 is TGTGCCAGCAGACATTCTGGGCGCACAGATACGCAGTATTTT. It yields the protein CASRHSGRTDTQYF.

This sequence joins TRBV9 and TRBJ2-2; TRBD2 might be the D (6 bases). Germline CDR1 SGDLS, CDR2 YYNGEE. V lost 4 bases, J lost 4 bases, and 14 bases lay in between. The CDR3 has 15 amino acids. CDR3 in amino acids: CASSSRLVATGELFF. In nucleotides, the CDR3 is TGTGCCAGCAGCTCCAGACTAGTAGCCACCGGGGAGCTGTTTTTT.

The chain combines TRBV7-6 with TRBJ1-5; 10 nucleotides align to TRBD1. Germline V lookup: CDR1 SGHVS, CDR2 FNYEAQ. The CDR3 consists of 20 residues. The J segment lost 4 bases and the V segment lost 5 bases, leaving 20 bases of the junction unmatched. CDR3 amino acids: CASSPPYAKTGTGVNQPQHF. The CDR3 DNA sequence: TGTGCCAGCAGCCCCCCCTATGCCAAAACCGGGACAGGGGTGAATCAGCCCCAGCATTTT.

The rearrangement uses TRBV7-6 and TRBJ2-2; possible D gene TRBD1, 5 bases. V was clipped by 5 bases and J by 6 bases, with 13 bases between them. This CDR3 has 14 residues. Per germline, CDR1 SGHVS and CDR2 FNYEAQ. The CDR3 protein is CASSPQGAAGELFF. The CDR3, as DNA: TGTGCCAGCAGCCCCCAAGGGGCTGCCGGGGAGCTGTTTTTT.

The chain combines TRBV4-3 with TRBJ2-1, with TRBD2 identical over 14 bases. The V segment lost 4 bases and the J segment 6 bases; nucleotides outside the gene matches: 2. The CDR3 sequence is 15 residues long. In germline, CDR1 is LGHNA, CDR2 YSLEER. The CDR3 reads CASSRGLAGGNEQFF. The CDR3 DNA reads TGCGCCAGCAGCCGAGGACTAGCGGGGGGCAATGAGCAGTTCTTC.

The count of this clone is one. J is TRBJ1-2 and V is TRBV4-1; D is possibly TRBD1 (6 bases). V was clipped by 1 base and J by 8 bases, with 14 bases between them. This CDR3 has 14 residues. Per the germline V gene, CDR1 is MGHRA and CDR2 is YSYEKL. The CDR3 DNA sequence: TGCGCCAGCAGCCAAGTTGGGGGGGCTTACGGCTACACCTTC. Its translation: CASSQVGGAYGYTF.

CDR3 residues: CASSAARAGGLETQYF. The CDR3 region has the DNA TGTGCCAGCAGCGCCGCCAGGGCAGGGGGCCTAGAGACCCAGTACTTC. V is TRBV9 and J is TRBJ2-5; 8 positions match TRBD1. This CDR3 spans 16 amino acids. The V gene end was trimmed by 3 bases and the J gene end by 4 bases; junction bases not matched to a gene: 11. Per the germline V gene, CDR1 is SGDLS and CDR2 is YYNGEE.

Only one count was recorded for this clone. The J gene is TRBJ1-4, the V gene TRBV4-1; perhaps TRBD1 as D (6 bases). The CDR3 contains 15 residues. From germline, CDR1 is MGHRA and CDR2 YSYEKL. V lost 2 bases and J 5 bases, leaving 12 bases between the germline ends. The CDR3 is CASSQRDRLNEKLFF. The DNA for the CDR3 is TGCGCCAGCAGCCAACGAGACAGGCTAAATGAAAAACTGTTTTTT.

This sequence joins TRBV5-6 and TRBJ1-2, with unresolved D. The CDR3 sequence is 15 residues long. Germline CDR1 and CDR2: SGHDT and YYEEEE. V dropped 0 bases and J dropped 8 bases, with 17 bases sitting between them. This CDR3 reads CASSLERRTQSGYTF. CDR3 sequence (DNA): TGTGCCAGCAGCTTGGAGCGGCGGACCCAGAGCGGCTACACCTTC.

The chain uses TRBV9 and TRBJ2-3; tentative D call: TRBD2 (6 bases). V lost 4 bases and J lost 1, with 16 bases in between. The CDR3 runs to 16 residues. Germline CDR1 is SGDLS and CDR2 is YYNGEE. CDR3 sequence reads: CASSPPSSGGTDTQYF. CDR3 sequence (DNA): TGTGCCAGCAGCCCCCCGAGTAGCGGCGGCACAGATACGCAGTATTTT.

V is TRBV7-9 and J is TRBJ2-7; D is perhaps TRBD2 (6 bases). Germline CDR1 reads SEHNR; CDR2 reads FQNEAQ (reference sequence). V shed 0 bases and J shed 3 bases, with 9 bases lying between them. This CDR3 has 14 residues. This CDR3 reads CASSLAGGNYEQYF. In DNA, the CDR3 is TGTGCCAGCAGCTTAGCCGGCGGGAACTACGAGCAGTACTTC.

The gene calls are TRBV27 and TRBJ2-2, with TRBD2 identical over 13 bases. This CDR3 spans 19 amino acids. The V segment lost 2 bases and the J segment 0 bases; nucleotides outside the gene matches: 6. Germline CDR1 reads MNHEY; CDR2 reads SMNVEV (reference sequence). Written as DNA, the CDR3 is TGTGCCAGCAGTTTACGTCGGACTAGCGGGAGCCCGAACACCGGGGAGCTGTTTTTT. Its protein is CASSLRRTSGSPNTGELFF.

The gene calls are TRBV7-2 and TRBJ2-1; D is perhaps TRBD2 (6 bases). The CDR3 is 16 amino acids. Germline V gene lookup returns CDR1 SGHTA and CDR2 FQGNSA. Trimming removed 1 base from V and 3 bases from J, with 13 bases in between. The CDR3 coding sequence is TGTGCCAGCAGCTTAGATTCCGGGACTTTCTACAATGAGCAGTTCTTC. Its protein is CASSLDSGTFYNEQFF.

The chain carries TRBV7-3 and TRBJ2-1, with D possibly TRBD2 on 6 matching bases. Germline V gene sequence: CDR1 SGHTA, CDR2 FQGTGA. Trimming removed 5 bases from V and 2 bases from J, with 7 bases in between. This CDR3 contains 13 residues. The CDR3 bases are TGTGCCAGCAGCCGGACTACCTACAATGAGCAGTTCTTC. Its protein product is CASSRTTYNEQFF.

The chain has TRBV6-5 and TRBJ1-2; D gene unclear. Germline values: CDR1 MNHEY, CDR2 SVGAGI. V was trimmed by 5 bases and J by 1 base, leaving 8 bases between them. This CDR3 spans 13 amino acids. The DNA for the CDR3 is TGTGCCAGCAGTCGGGATCTTAACTATGGCTACACCTTC. The encoded protein is CASSRDLNYGYTF.

The chain is built from TRBV7-9 and TRBJ2-2; 7 bases align to TRBD2. The CDR3 length is 12 residues. The V gene's germline CDR1 is SEHNR and CDR2 FQNEAQ (reference sequence). This CDR3 reads CIVAGDTGELFF. The CDR3 DNA is TGTATTGTGGCGGGAGACACCGGGGAGCTGTTTTTT.

This chain links TRBV6-1 with TRBJ1-5; TRBD1 might be the D (5 bases). With 11 bases removed from V and 0 bases from J, the gap between germline ends came to 14 bases. Germline V gives CDR1 MNHNS, CDR2 SASEGT. This CDR3 is 14 amino acids long. This chain's CDR3 is CAFGRTSSNQPQHF. The CDR3 DNA reads as TGTGCCTTTGGAAGGACAAGTAGCAATCAGCCCCAGCATTTT.

The chain employs TRBV7-2 and TRBJ2-2; 10 bases line up with TRBD2. The ends lost 2 bases at V and 1 base at J; junction bases unmatched: 1. The germline gives CDR1 SGHTA, CDR2 FQGNSA. CDR3 length: 16 residues. The chain's CDR3 is CASSLRTSGNTGELFF. The CDR3 nucleotides are TGTGCCAGCAGCTTAAGGACTAGCGGGAACACCGGGGAGCTGTTTTTT.